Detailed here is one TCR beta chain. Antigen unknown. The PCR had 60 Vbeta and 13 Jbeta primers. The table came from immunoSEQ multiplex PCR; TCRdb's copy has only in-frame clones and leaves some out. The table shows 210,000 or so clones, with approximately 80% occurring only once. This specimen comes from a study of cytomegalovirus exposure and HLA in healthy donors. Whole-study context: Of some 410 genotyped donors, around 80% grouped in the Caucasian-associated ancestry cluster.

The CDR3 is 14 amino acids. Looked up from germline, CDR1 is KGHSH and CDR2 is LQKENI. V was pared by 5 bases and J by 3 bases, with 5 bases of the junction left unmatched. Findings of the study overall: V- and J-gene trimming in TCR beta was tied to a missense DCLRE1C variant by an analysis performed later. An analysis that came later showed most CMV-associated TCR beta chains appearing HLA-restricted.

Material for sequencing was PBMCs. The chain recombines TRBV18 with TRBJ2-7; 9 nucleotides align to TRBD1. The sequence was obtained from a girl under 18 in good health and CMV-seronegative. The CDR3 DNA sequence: TGTGCCAGCTCAGAGACAGGGGGTATCTACGAGCAGTACTTC. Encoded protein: CASSETGGIYEQYF. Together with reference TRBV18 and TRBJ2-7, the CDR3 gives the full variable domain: NAGVMQNPRHLVRRRGQEARLRCSPMKGHSHVYWYRQLPEEGLKFMVYLQKENIIDESGMPKERFSAEFPKEGPSILRIQQVVRGDSAAYFCASSETGGIYEQYFGPGTRLTVT.